This T cell receptor beta chain emerged from a study of prognosis after radiotherapy for stage I lung cancer. Looking at the study overall: Among the enrolled patients, fourteen had newly diagnosed primary stage I lung tumors, while five had oligometastatic NSCLC following surgical resection of the primary tumor. Without exception, patients with non-small cell lung cancer were deemed medically inoperable. The radiotherapy was SBRT split into 3 to 5 fractions, giving a biologically effective dose of at least 100 Gy. Distant metastases were recorded in four patients after radiotherapy, at a median of around seven months, and no significant progression was recorded in under 16.

Multiplex PCR in two rounds served to amplify TCR beta CDR3 from genomic DNA. First-round PCR, the initial amplification, used primers specific to each TRBV and TRBJ gene. TCRdb ran MiXCR on the multiplex PCR reads and lists one entry per CDR3 protein. The sample holds about 59,000 distinct CDR3 sequences, more than 20% seen once. This clonotype was counted many times. This CDR3 is built from 15 residues. Germline V gives CDR1 SGHVS, CDR2 FQNEAQ. Unmatched junction bases numbered 6, after V lost 6 bases and J lost 3 bases. The J gene is TRBJ2-1, the V gene TRBV7-8, with 9 bases lining up with TRBD2. The source material was PBMCs, sampled before or after stereotactic body radiation therapy (not recorded which). The clonotype was recovered from a donor aged 50 or older with non-small cell lung cancer. In DNA form, the CDR3 reads TGTGCCAGCAGTTGGCCTAGCGGGAACTACAATGAGCAGTTCTTC. It encodes CASSWPSGNYNEQFF.